The clone carrying this TCR beta chain was found many times. Its antigen remains unidentified. This sample is part of a study of T cell repertoires in cytomegalovirus infection. A single record per CDR3 protein comes from TCRdb applying MiXCR to the reads. The sample lists 95,000 to 150,000 distinct CDR3 sequences; around 32% were seen once. Unmatched junction bases numbered 6, after V lost 6 bases and J lost 5 bases. CDR1 is SEHNR, CDR2 FQNEAQ, per germline (reference sequence). This CDR3 contains 15 residues. The chain couples TRBV7-9 to TRBJ2-2; 10 bases fit TRBD2. The sequenced sample was CD8+ T cells from cultured PBMCs, obtained from culture after CMV antigen stimulation. The TCR comes from a human donor in good health (CMV status not recorded). Some clones in this sample may be carry-over from other donors' samples. The CDR3, as DNA: TGTGCCAGCAGTTACAGCGGGGGGGAGACCGGGGAGCTGTTTTTT. Translated: CASSYSGGETGELFF.